Shown below are 31 T cell receptor beta chains from a single sample sequenced in a study of cytomegalovirus exposure and HLA in healthy donors. Some clones are missing from TCRdb's copy, which holds only in-frame ones; the method was immunoSEQ multiplex PCR. The table shows roughly 200,000 clones, with roughly 77% occurring only once. The sequenced sample was PBMCs. These receptors were collected from a woman aged 30 to 39 in good health and CMV-seronegative.

This chain connects TRBV6-5 to TRBJ2-1, with 7 bases aligning to TRBD1. The CDR3 loop spans 14 amino acids. Per the germline V gene, CDR1 is MNHEY and CDR2 is SVGAGI. The V segment lost 2 bases and the J segment 10 bases; nucleotides outside the gene matches: 8. In DNA, the CDR3 is TGTGCCAGCAGTTACACGACAGGGACAATGGAGCAGTTCTTC. This codes for CASSYTTGTMEQFF.

This clone was seen a handful of times. This chain connects TRBV5-6 to TRBJ1-1; unclear D gene. CDR1 and CDR2 (germline): SGHDT, YYEEEE. V lost 2 bases and J 1 base, leaving 6 bases between the germline ends. This CDR3 has 13 residues. CDR3 DNA: TGTGCCAGCAGCTTCGGTCAGAACACTGAAGCTTTCTTT. This gives the protein CASSFGQNTEAFF. Together with reference TRBV5-6 and TRBJ1-1, the CDR3 gives the full variable domain: DAGVTQSPTHLIKTRGQQVTLRCSPKSGHDTVSWYQQALGQGPQFIFQYYEEEERQRGNFPDRFSGHQFPNYSSELNVNALLLGDSALYLCASSFGQNTEAFFGQGTRLTVV.

The chain employs TRBV7-2 and TRBJ2-7; the D gene is possibly TRBD1 (6 bases). The V gene's germline CDR1 is SGHTA and CDR2 FQGNSA. There are 15 residues in the CDR3. Trimming shortened V by 2 bases and J by 0 bases, and 11 bases separated the two germline ends. For the CDR3, the DNA is TGTGCCAGCAGCTTACCAGGGGCATTCTCCTACGAGCAGTACTTC. This sequence encodes CASSLPGAFSYEQYF.

The chain combines TRBV7-9 with TRBJ1-2; D call uncertain. The CDR3 loop spans 15 amino acids. Germline-derived CDR1 and CDR2 are SEHNR and FQNEAQ (reference sequence). V dropped 2 bases and J dropped 8 bases, with 18 bases sitting between them. In nucleotides, the CDR3 is TGTGCCAGCAGCTTAACACTACCGGCCGCGGGGGGCTACACCTTC. Its protein is CASSLTLPAAGGYTF.

The genes are TRBV30 and TRBJ1-5; a possible D gene is TRBD1 (5 bases). Germline V gives CDR1 GTSNPN, CDR2 SVGIG (reference sequence). Trimming cost V 2 bases and J 4 bases, with 15 bases left between them. This CDR3 region has 15 residues. The CDR3 spells CAWSQGSGSNQPQHF. The CDR3 nucleotides read TGTGCCTGGAGTCAGGGATCCGGATCGAATCAGCCCCAGCATTTT.

The chain is built from TRBV15 and TRBJ2-5; 9 bases are a match to TRBD1. In germline, CDR1 is LNHNV, CDR2 YYDKDF (reference sequence). V was pared by 3 bases and J by 2 bases, with 4 bases of the junction left unmatched. CDR3 length: 15 residues. CDR3 protein: CATSRGTGQQETQYF. CDR3 nucleotide sequence: TGTGCCACCAGCAGGGGGACAGGGCAACAAGAGACCCAGTACTTC.

This chain connects TRBV9 to TRBJ2-3, with D possibly TRBD2 on 5 matching bases. The CDR3 has 13 residues. Trimming took 4 bases from V and 1 from J, leaving 7 bases between them. Germline loops: CDR1 SGDLS, CDR2 YYNGEE. Written as DNA, the CDR3 is TGTGCCAGCAGCAACGGGGGCACAGATACGCAGTATTTT. Protein: CASSNGGTDTQYF.

This sequence joins TRBV6-1 and TRBJ2-1; no firm D call. V was pared by 4 bases and J by 8 bases, with 21 bases between. Germline V gene lookup returns CDR1 MNHNS and CDR2 SASEGT. The CDR3 extends over 16 amino acids. The CDR3 loop reads CASSGGRFVSLDEQFF. As DNA, the CDR3 is TGTGCCAGCAGTGGCGGTCGGTTTGTCTCATTAGATGAGCAGTTCTTC.

The chain carries TRBV30 and TRBJ2-1, with TRBD1 matching over 7 bases. Trimming took 2 bases from V and 2 from J; bases not matched to a gene: 9. Germline CDR1 is GTSNPN and CDR2 is SVGIG (reference sequence). The CDR3 is 16 amino acids. This CDR3 is CAWSHLMRGPYNEQFF. As DNA, the CDR3 is TGTGCCTGGAGTCATCTCATGAGGGGGCCCTACAATGAGCAGTTCTTC.

This chain uses TRBV6-5 with TRBJ1-6; D is undetermined. Per germline, CDR1 MNHEY and CDR2 SVGAGI. The CDR3 runs to 15 residues. V shed 0 bases and J shed 10 bases, with 13 bases lying between them. The CDR3 region is CASSYSTGGGSPLHF. DNA of the CDR3: TGTGCCAGCAGTTACTCGACCGGTGGAGGGTCACCCCTCCACTTT.

CDR3 nucleotides: TGTGCCAGCAGCTATGGGACAGGGGGAAACGAGCAGTACTTC. Protein: CASSYGTGGNEQYF. The J gene is TRBJ2-7, the V gene TRBV5-4; 11 positions match TRBD1. The junction had 4 bases not matched to a gene; V was cut back by 3 bases and J by 5 bases. Germline loops: CDR1 SGHNT, CDR2 YYREEE (reference sequence). This CDR3 contains 14 residues.

Here the CDR3 reads CASSPTGTPLTQYF. The DNA of the CDR3 is TGTGCCAGCAGCCCGACAGGGACCCCCCTGACCCAGTACTTC. This sequence joins TRBV14 and TRBJ2-5; 7 bases map to TRBD1. The CDR3 is 14 residues long. V lost 4 bases, J lost 7 bases, and 9 bases stayed unmatched. Germline lookup yields CDR1 SGHDN and CDR2 FVKESK. The full variable domain, rest sourced from reference TRBV14 and TRBJ2-5, is EAGVTQFPSHSVIEKGQTVTLRCDPISGHDNLYWYRRVMGKEIKFLLHFVKESKQDESGMPNNRFLAERTGGTYSTLKVQPAELEDSGVYFCASSPTGTPLTQYFGPGTRLLVL.

The J gene is TRBJ2-7, the V gene TRBV5-4; TRBD1 aligns across 8 bases. Germline-derived CDR1 and CDR2 are SGHNT and YYREEE (reference sequence). The V gene end was trimmed by 2 bases and the J gene end by 4 bases; junction bases not matched to a gene: 8. The CDR3 runs 15 residues. The CDR3, as DNA: TGTGCCAGCAGCTTAGGCGGTCAGGGGGCATACGAGCAGTACTTC. Encoded protein: CASSLGGQGAYEQYF.

The chain recombines TRBV29-1 with TRBJ2-3; 12 nucleotides align to TRBD2. Germline CDR1 reads SQVTM; CDR2 reads ANQGSEA. There are 17 residues in the CDR3. J gave up 6 bases and V 1 base, and 11 bases lay outside the gene matches. CDR3 sequence: CSVEATSGGLRSDTQYF. CDR3 coding DNA: TGCAGCGTTGAAGCCACTAGCGGGGGGCTCCGGTCGGATACGCAGTATTTT.

As regards this clone: In the same sample, other DNA sequences code for this CDR3. The chain carries TRBV5-1 and TRBJ2-7; 7 bases agree with TRBD1. CDR1 and CDR2 from the germline V gene are SGHRS and YFSETQ. This CDR3 contains 12 residues. The V segment lost 4 bases and the J segment 4 bases; nucleotides outside the gene matches: 2. Here the CDR3 DNA reads TGCGCCAGCAGCCTACAGGGGTACGAGCAGTACTTC. This encodes CASSLQGYEQYF.

The rearrangement joins TRBV19 to TRBJ1-2, with D tentatively TRBD1 (5 bases). CDR3 size: 12 residues. Germline loops: CDR1 LNHDA, CDR2 SQIVND (reference sequence). The V end was cut by 10 bases, the J end by 8 bases, with 17 bases between. In nucleotides, the CDR3 is TGTGCCACCGAACCGGGGGGAGGCGGCTACACCTTC. It codes for CATEPGGGGYTF. Drawing the rest from reference TRBV19 and TRBJ1-2, the complete variable domain is DGGITQSPKYLFRKEGQNVTLSCEQNLNHDAMYWYRQDPGQGLRLIYYSQIVNDFQKGDIAEGYSVSREKKESFPLTVTSAQKNPTAFYLCATEPGGGGYTFGSGTRLTVV.

J is TRBJ1-3 and V is TRBV9; D not resolved. With 5 bases removed from V and 0 bases from J, the gap between germline ends came to 12 bases. Germline lookup yields CDR1 SGDLS and CDR2 YYNGEE. The CDR3 totals 15 residues. Here the CDR3 reads CASSTTPSSGNTIYF. The CDR3 DNA reads as TGTGCCAGCAGTACCACTCCGAGCTCTGGAAACACCATATATTTT.

The chain's CDR3 is CASSYSGQDPYNEQFF. CDR3 nucleotide sequence: TGTGCCAGCAGTTACTCGGGGCAGGACCCCTACAATGAGCAGTTCTTC. The chain is built from TRBV6-5 and TRBJ2-1, with D possibly TRBD1 on 5 matching bases. This CDR3 comprises 16 residues. The germline V gene has CDR1 MNHEY and CDR2 SVGAGI. Trimming pared 0 bases from V and 2 bases from J, leaving 11 bases between.

In its sample, this clone was seen a few times. This sequence joins TRBV7-9 and TRBJ1-2; the D is unclear. From germline, CDR1 is SEHNR and CDR2 FQNEAQ (reference sequence). Deletions cut 1 base from V and 6 bases from J, with 6 bases between. CDR3 length equals 12 residues. The CDR3 loop is CASSLVLDGYTF. The CDR3 nucleotides read TGTGCCAGCAGCTTAGTACTAGATGGCTACACCTTC.

This CDR3 is CASSDSSPRADTQYF. The DNA of the CDR3 is TGTGCCAGCAGTGACAGTAGCCCGAGGGCAGATACGCAGTATTTT. The gene calls are TRBV2 and TRBJ2-3, with D maybe TRBD2 (5 bases). The length of the CDR3 is 15 residues. Trimming cost V 3 bases and J 4 bases, with 14 bases left between them. The germline CDR1 and CDR2 sequences are SNHLY and FYNNEI.

The CDR3 loop is CASGRWTTGGYNEQFF. The CDR3 DNA sequence: TGTGCCAGCGGGAGATGGACTACAGGGGGATACAATGAGCAGTTCTTC. V is TRBV7-9 and J is TRBJ2-1; 8 bases fit TRBD1. The CDR3 spans 16 residues. V lost 8 bases and J lost 4; bases outside the gene matches: 13. Germline V gives CDR1 SEHNR, CDR2 FQNEAQ (reference sequence). The entire variable domain, with the rest obtained from reference TRBV7-9 and TRBJ2-1, is as follows: DTGVSQNPRHKITKRGQNVTFRCDPISEHNRLYWYRQTLGQGPEFLTYFQNEAQLEKSRLLSDRFSAERPKGSFSTLEIQRTEQGDSAMYLCASGRWTTGGYNEQFFGPGTRLTVL.

This clone showed up just a few times. The chain combines TRBV4-2 with TRBJ2-1; tentative D call: TRBD1 (5 bases). The CDR3 loop spans 16 amino acids. V lost 4 bases to trimming and J lost 0 bases, with 13 bases between them. Per germline, CDR1 LGHNA and CDR2 YNFKEQ. The CDR3, as DNA: TGTGCCAGCAGCCGATACGACAGCTACTCCTACAATGAGCAGTTCTTC. Protein: CASSRYDSYSYNEQFF.

This chain connects TRBV7-8 to TRBJ1-2; no firm D call. Germline V gene sequence: CDR1 SGHVS, CDR2 FQNEAQ. V lost 6 bases, J lost 0 bases, and 8 bases lay in between. The CDR3 runs to 13 residues. CDR3 loop: CASRAGSNYGYTF. The CDR3 DNA reads TGTGCCAGCAGGGCGGGGTCTAACTATGGCTACACCTTC.

The gene calls are TRBV9 and TRBJ1-5; D gene unclear. This CDR3 region has 14 residues. Trimming took 2 bases from V and 3 from J, leaving 9 bases between them. The germline gives CDR1 SGDLS, CDR2 YYNGEE. The chain's CDR3 is CASSVSGINQPQHF. The CDR3 nucleotides read TGTGCCAGCAGCGTGTCGGGAATCAATCAGCCCCAGCATTTT.

The chain couples TRBV5-4 to TRBJ1-6; D is unresolved. Germline CDR1 and CDR2: SGHNT and YYREEE (reference sequence). The V gene lost 3 bases and the J gene lost 7 bases, with 8 bases spanning the gap. CDR3 size: 13 residues. The CDR3 is CASSSVQNSPLHF. In DNA, the CDR3 is TGTGCCAGCAGCTCTGTACAGAATTCACCCCTCCACTTT. Supplemented by reference TRBV5-4 and TRBJ1-6, the full variable domain reads ETGVTQSPTHLIKTRGQQVTLRCSSQSGHNTVSWYQQALGQGPQFIFQYYREEENGRGNFPPRFSGLQFPNYSSELNVNALELDDSALYLCASSSVQNSPLHFGNGTRLTVT.

The chain carries TRBV4-1 and TRBJ2-1; D is unclear. The CDR3 totals 16 residues. Germline CDR1 reads MGHRA; CDR2 reads YSYEKL. Trimming cost V 1 base and J 2 bases, with 12 bases left between them. Here the CDR3 DNA reads TGCGCCAGCAGCCAAGTAAGCATTCCCCCCTACAATGAGCAGTTCTTC. Protein sequence: CASSQVSIPPYNEQFF.

V and J are TRBV7-6 and TRBJ2-1, with TRBD2 as a possible D gene (6 bases). Germline V lookup: CDR1 SGHVS, CDR2 FNYEAQ. Deletions cut 6 bases from V and 7 bases from J, with 19 bases between. CDR3 size: 15 residues. Here the CDR3 DNA reads TGTGCCAGCAGGAACGGGGGTTCCGTGAATAATGAGCAGTTCTTC. Amino acids: CASRNGGSVNNEQFF.

This chain joins TRBV30 and TRBJ1-5, with 11 bases aligning to TRBD1. V was pared by 2 bases and J by 8 bases, with 5 bases of the junction left unmatched. CDR1 and CDR2 from the germline V gene are GTSNPN and SVGIG (reference sequence). This CDR3 has 14 amino acids. The CDR3 nucleotides are TGTGCCTGGAGTCGGGACAGGGGGTTGGAGCCCCAGCATTTT. Protein product: CAWSRDRGLEPQHF.

The V gene is TRBV5-8, the J gene TRBJ1-2, with 7 bases fitting TRBD1. V lost 5 bases and J lost 7; bases outside the gene matches: 17. The CDR3 has 16 residues. CDR1 is SGHTS and CDR2 is YDEGEE in the germline V gene. CDR3 loop: CASSPDRDPGRGGYTF. The CDR3 region has the DNA TGTGCCAGCAGTCCCGACAGGGACCCCGGGCGGGGTGGCTACACCTTC.

This clone was seen only a few times. The chain employs TRBV5-1 and TRBJ2-2; D perhaps matches TRBD1 (6 bases). This CDR3 comprises 15 residues. Germline CDR1 and CDR2: SGHRS and YFSETQ. V was trimmed by 1 base and J by 0 bases, leaving 7 bases between them. The CDR3 coding sequence is TGCGCCAGCAGCTTGTGGGACACGAACACCGGGGAGCTGTTTTTT. Translated, it gives CASSLWDTNTGELFF.

This clone has only a few counts. The chain recombines TRBV29-1 with TRBJ1-5; the match to TRBD1 covers 10 bases. Per the germline V gene, CDR1 is SQVTM and CDR2 is ANQGSEA. The CDR3 has 13 residues. The junction had 2 bases not matched to a gene; V was cut back by 4 bases and J by 5 bases. The CDR3 DNA reads TGCAGCGTTGGGACAGGGGGAGATCAGCCCCAGCATTTT. It specifies CSVGTGGDQPQHF.